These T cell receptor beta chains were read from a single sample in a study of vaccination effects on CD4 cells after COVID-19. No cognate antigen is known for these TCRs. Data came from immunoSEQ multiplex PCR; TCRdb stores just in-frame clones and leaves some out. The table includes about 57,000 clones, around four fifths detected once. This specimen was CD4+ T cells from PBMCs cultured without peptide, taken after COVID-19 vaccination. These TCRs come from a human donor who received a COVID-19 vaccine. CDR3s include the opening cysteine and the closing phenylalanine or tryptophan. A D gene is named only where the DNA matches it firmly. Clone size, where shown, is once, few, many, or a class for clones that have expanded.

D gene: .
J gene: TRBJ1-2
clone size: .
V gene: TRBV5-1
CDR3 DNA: TGCGCCAGCAGCGCGGGAGGGGTCCAATATGGCTACACCTTC
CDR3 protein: CASSAGGVQYGYTF

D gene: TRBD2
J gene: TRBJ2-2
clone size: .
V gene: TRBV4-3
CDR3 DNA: TGCGCCAGCAGCCACCGGACTAGCGGGGGGGTTAAGGGCACCGGGGAGCTGTTTTTT
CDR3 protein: CASSHRTSGGVKGTGELFF

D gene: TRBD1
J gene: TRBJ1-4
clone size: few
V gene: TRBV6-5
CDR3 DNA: TGTGCCAGCAGTCAATTGGGACAGGATGAAAAACTGTTTTTT
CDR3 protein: CASSQLGQDEKLFF

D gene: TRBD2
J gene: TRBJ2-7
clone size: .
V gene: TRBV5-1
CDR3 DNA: TGCGCCAGCAGCTTGGCCCAAACTAGCGGCCGATCCTACGAGCAGTACTTC
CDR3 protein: CASSLAQTSGRSYEQYF

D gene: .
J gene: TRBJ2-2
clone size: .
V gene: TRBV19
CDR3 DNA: TGTGCCAGTAGATATAAGGGCACCGGGGAGCTGTTTTTT
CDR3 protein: CASRYKGTGELFF

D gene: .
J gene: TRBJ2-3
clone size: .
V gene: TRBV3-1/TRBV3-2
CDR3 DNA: TGTGCCAGCAGCCAAGATCCTAGGGCTAGCGGCACAGATACGCAGTATTTT
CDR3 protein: CASSQDPRASGTDTQYF

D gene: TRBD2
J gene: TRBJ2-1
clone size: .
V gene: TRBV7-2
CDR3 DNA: TGTGCCAGCAGTCCCGGGACACAAAGGGCTAGCGGGATCTTC
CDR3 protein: CASSPGTQRASGIF

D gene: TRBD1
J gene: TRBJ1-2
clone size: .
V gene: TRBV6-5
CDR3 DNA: TGTGCCAGCAGTCAGGGGGATGGCTACACCTTC
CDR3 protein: CASSQGDGYTF

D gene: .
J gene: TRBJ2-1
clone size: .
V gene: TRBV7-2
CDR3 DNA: TGTGCCAGCAGCTCTTCCGCGGGTATTTATTCGGAGCAGTTCTTC
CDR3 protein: CASSSSAGIYSEQFF

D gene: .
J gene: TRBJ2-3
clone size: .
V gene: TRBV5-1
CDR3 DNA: TGCGCCAGCAGTCCCGGACAGTATACGCAGTATTTT
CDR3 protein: CASSPGQYTQYF

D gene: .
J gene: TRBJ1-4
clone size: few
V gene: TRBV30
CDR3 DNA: TGTGCCTGGAGTGTTTGGACGGGTGAAAAACTGTTTTTT
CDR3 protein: CAWSVWTGEKLFF

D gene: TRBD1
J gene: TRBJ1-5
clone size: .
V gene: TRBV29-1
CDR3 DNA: TGCAGCGTTGTAAGGGGACAGGGGGCGAAGGGCAATCAGCCCCAGCATTTT
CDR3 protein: CSVVRGQGAKGNQPQHF